This T cell receptor (beta chain) was sequenced during a study of blood T cell dynamics during melanoma immunotherapy. The time point is: week 3, after first cycle of checkpoint inhibitor. TCRdb's table, derived via immunoSEQ multiplex PCR, lists solely in-frame clones and lacks some. The sample yields about 11,000 clones, approximately 88% seen once. The clonotype comes from a human donor with melanoma. This specimen consisted of blood, obtained from a patient treated with checkpoint blockade.

CDR3 in amino acids: CASSPIRRPEAFF. The CDR3 DNA follows: TGTGCCAGCAGCCCAATTAGAAGACCTGAAGCTTTCTTT. This chain links TRBV7-8 with TRBJ1-1; no clear D gene. V lost 5 bases and J lost 6, with 13 bases in between. The CDR3 runs 13 residues. The germline V gene encodes CDR1 SGHVS and CDR2 FQNEAQ.